The 19 T cell receptor beta chains below were found in one sample sequenced in a study of human T cells and chemical hapten exposure. As to time point: patch test 2, 6 weeks after DPC sensitization. Treatment specified: therapeutic diphenylcyclopropenone sensitization with weekly scalp DPC. TCRdb passed the RACE reads through MiXCR, listing each CDR3 protein once. The table records fewer than 100,000 distinct CDR3 sequences, 9.3% of them present only once. The sequencing used whole blood, collected in connection with sensitization to the hapten diphenylcyclopropenone (DPC). The receptors come from a middle-aged woman with alopecia areata. Some clones in this sample may be carry-over from other donors' samples.

This clonotype has more than one count but fewer than ten. The CDR3 DNA is TGTGCCAGCAGCGATACGGACGAAGATACGCAGTATTTT. It encodes CASSDTDEDTQYF. This chain joins TRBV9 and TRBJ2-3; D unclear. The CDR3 runs to 13 residues. Germline values: CDR1 SGDLS, CDR2 YYNGEE. Trimming left V 3 bases short and J 5 bases short, with 10 bases between.

This clonotype was observed at least ten times. V gene TRBV29-1 combines with J gene TRBJ2-5; D gene unclear. V shed 3 bases and J shed 1 base, with 6 bases lying between them. From germline, CDR1 is SQVTM and CDR2 ANQGSEA. CDR3 length: 12 residues. The CDR3 nucleotides read TGCAGCGTTGAGGATAGCCAAGAGACCCAGTACTTC. Residues: CSVEDSQETQYF.

V usage is TRBV5-1 and J usage is TRBJ1-1, with D possibly TRBD1 on 5 matching bases. There are 15 residues in the CDR3. V was trimmed by 3 bases and J by 0 bases, leaving 12 bases between them. CDR1 is SGHRS, CDR2 YFSETQ, per germline. The CDR3 protein is CASSSIDSLNTEAFF. The CDR3 region has the DNA TGCGCCAGCAGCTCGATAGACAGCTTGAACACTGAAGCTTTCTTT.

With respect to this clonotype: With a much larger clone just one base away, this may be a read error. This chain uses TRBV7-3 with TRBJ2-3; either TRBD1 or TRBD2 may fit D (5 bases each). V lost 6 bases and J 1 base, leaving 8 bases between the germline ends. This CDR3 has 13 residues. Germline V gene data show CDR1 as SGHTA and CDR2 as FQGTGA. The CDR3 DNA reads TGTGCCAGCAGGGGGGTCGGCACAGATACGCAGTATTTT. Protein: CASRGVGTDTQYF. Together with reference TRBV7-3 and TRBJ2-3, the CDR3 gives the full variable domain: GAGVSQTPSNKVTEKGKYVELRCDPISGHTALYWYRQSLGQGPEFLIYFQGTGAADDSGLPNDRFFAVRPEGSVSTLKIQRTERGDSAVYLCASRGVGTDTQYFGPGTRLTVL.

In its sample, this clonotype was seen a few times. V usage is TRBV12-3 or TRBV12-4 and J usage is TRBJ2-7; 11 bases are a match to TRBD2. This CDR3 region has 14 residues. V shed 6 bases, J shed 5 bases, and the junction held 6 bases outside the gene matches. The CDR3 sequence is CASRLSGGVDEQYF. The CDR3 nucleotides read TGTGCCAGCAGGCTTAGCGGGGGGGTAGACGAGCAGTACTTC.

This clonotype was counted many times. The J gene is TRBJ1-1, the V gene TRBV20-1, with D unresolved. Per the germline V gene, CDR1 is DFQATT and CDR2 is SNEGSKA (reference sequence). Between the trimmed V and J ends, which lost 4 bases and 1 base, there was a span of 10 bases. This CDR3 is 13 amino acids long. The CDR3 is CSAKTPSNTEAFF. In nucleotides, the CDR3 is TGCAGTGCTAAGACACCATCGAACACTGAAGCTTTCTTT.

This clonotype was counted many times. The chain employs TRBV28 and TRBJ2-7, with 8 bases identical to TRBD2. The CDR3 sequence is 15 residues long. V shed 4 bases, J shed 2 bases, and the junction held 7 bases outside the gene matches. Per germline, CDR1 MDHEN and CDR2 SYDVKM. The CDR3 reads CASSSPPAGAYEQYF. The DNA for the CDR3 is TGTGCCAGCAGTTCCCCCCCAGCGGGGGCCTACGAGCAGTACTTC.

The V gene is TRBV28, the J gene TRBJ2-7; a possible D gene is TRBD2 (6 bases). Germline V CDR1 and CDR2: MDHEN, SYDVKM. The germline V and J ends were trimmed by 8 bases and 0 bases, with 8 bases remaining between them. The CDR3 loop spans 12 amino acids. The CDR3: CASDGSSYEQYF. For the CDR3, the DNA is TGTGCCAGCGACGGGAGCTCCTACGAGCAGTACTTC.

This clonotype was found a few times. The chain couples TRBV7-2 to TRBJ2-3; no clear D. The CDR3 is 17 amino acids. Trimming pared 0 bases from V and 5 bases from J, leaving 18 bases between. The germline V gene has CDR1 SGHTA and CDR2 FQGNSA. The CDR3 sequence: CASSLASTVNAGDTQYF. For the CDR3, the DNA is TGTGCCAGCAGCTTAGCCAGTACCGTGAACGCTGGAGATACGCAGTATTTT.

This chain links TRBV24-1 with TRBJ2-1; 10 nucleotides align to TRBD1. V lost 4 bases, J lost 9 bases, and 8 bases stayed unmatched. The germline V gene has CDR1 KGHDR and CDR2 SFDVKD. The CDR3 contains 15 residues. The CDR3 sequence is CATSEPGQGRGEQFF. DNA of the CDR3: TGTGCCACCAGTGAACCGGGACAGGGGCGGGGTGAGCAGTTCTTC.

This clonotype was detected many times. The chain uses TRBV14 and TRBJ2-2; 12 positions agree with TRBD2. Germline loops: CDR1 SGHDN, CDR2 FVKESK. Trimming at V came to 3 bases and at J to 4 bases, leaving 24 bases not matched to a gene. The CDR3 is made up of 23 amino acids. DNA of the CDR3: TGTGCCAGCAGCCATCGGGACAGGGGTGTTTCTCTAGCGGGAGGGCCTGTCACCGGGGAGCTGTTTTTT. Protein product: CASSHRDRGVSLAGGPVTGELFF.

Ten or more counts support this clonotype. As DNA, the CDR3 is TGCGCCAGCAGCCGGGGGAGGGATTCTCGCGAGCAGTACTTC. Translated: CASSRGRDSREQYF. The chain couples TRBV4-1 to TRBJ2-7; TRBD2 agrees at 7 bases. The CDR3 sequence is 14 residues long. Germline V CDR1 and CDR2: MGHRA, YSYEKL. V shed 4 bases and J 6 bases; nucleotides not matched to a gene: 9.

In its sample, this clonotype was seen a few times. This chain joins TRBV11-2 and TRBJ2-7, with D possibly TRBD2 on 6 matching bases. CDR3 length: 14 residues. With 4 bases removed from V and 2 bases from J, the gap between germline ends came to 12 bases. The germline V gene encodes CDR1 SGHAT and CDR2 FQNNGV. The CDR3 protein is CASSSGTATYEQYF. CDR3 sequence (DNA): TGTGCCAGCAGCTCCGGGACTGCTACCTACGAGCAGTACTTC.

In this sample, this clonotype turned up a few times. The chain carries TRBV18 and TRBJ2-1; TRBD1 aligns across 7 bases. V lost 3 bases to trimming and J lost 8 bases; unmatched junction nucleotides: 10. This CDR3 region has 15 residues. Germline loops: CDR1 KGHSH, CDR2 LQKENI. CDR3 sequence reads: CASSPRTGATDEQFF. The CDR3 nucleotides read TGTGCCAGCTCACCCCGGACAGGTGCCACCGATGAGCAGTTCTTC.

This clonotype appeared many times. The chain joins TRBV7-8 to TRBJ2-2, with 8 bases matching TRBD2. V dropped 1 base and J dropped 3; count of bases not matched to a gene: 13. The CDR3 has 19 residues. CDR1 is SGHVS, CDR2 FQNEAQ, per germline. The CDR3: CASSLEAFAGGRYTGELFF. In DNA, the CDR3 is TGTGCCAGCAGCTTAGAGGCCTTTGCGGGAGGACGTTACACCGGGGAGCTGTTTTTT.

This clonotype was detected a few times. V gene TRBV28 combines with J gene TRBJ2-2; 7 nucleotides match TRBD1. CDR1 and CDR2 from the germline V gene are MDHEN and SYDVKM. This CDR3 is built from 14 residues. The V segment lost 6 bases and the J segment 4 bases; nucleotides outside the gene matches: 5. In nucleotides, the CDR3 is TGTGCCAGCAGACAGGGGTCGCGCACCGGGGAGCTGTTTTTT. Its protein is CASRQGSRTGELFF.

In this sample, this clonotype turned up once. The chain carries TRBV29-1 and TRBJ2-1; maybe TRBD1 (5 bases). Germline assignment: CDR1 SQVTM and CDR2 ANQGSEA. CDR3 length equals 13 residues. The V end lost 2 bases, the J end lost 9 bases, and 14 bases lay between the germline ends. Here the CDR3 DNA reads TGCAGCGTTGAATCCCAGGGTGGTAGTGAGCAGTTCTTC. This codes for CSVESQGGSEQFF.

The sample holds a few counts of this clonotype. This chain links TRBV12-3 or TRBV12-4 with TRBJ1-4; no reliable D call. Trimming took off 8 bases at V and 3 bases at J, with 10 bases between the two ends. This CDR3 has 13 amino acids. This CDR3 reads CASGIYPNEKLFF. DNA for the CDR3: TGTGCCAGCGGCATTTACCCTAATGAAAAACTGTTTTTT.

This clonotype came up a few times. The rearrangement uses TRBV7-9 and TRBJ1-5, with D maybe TRBD1 (5 bases). This CDR3 is built from 15 residues. The germline V and J ends were trimmed by 0 bases and 9 bases, with 15 bases remaining between them. The germline V gene encodes CDR1 SEHNR and CDR2 FQNEAQ (reference sequence). In DNA, the CDR3 is TGTGCCAGCAGCTTAGCGCTGACAGCCCTGGGGCCCCAGCATTTT. It yields the protein CASSLALTALGPQHF. Together with reference TRBV7-9 and TRBJ1-5, the CDR3 gives the full variable domain: DTGVSQNPRHKITKRGQNVTFRCDPISEHNRLYWYRQTLGQGPEFLTYFQNEAQLEKSRLLSDRFSAERPKGSFSTLEIQRTEQGDSAMYLCASSLALTALGPQHFGDGTRLSIL.